These T cell receptor beta chains were read from a single sample in a study of early T cells in non-severe SARS-CoV-2 infection. MiXCR, applied by TCRdb to the 5' RACE reads, yields one record per CDR3 protein. Of tens of thousands of distinct CDR3 sequences listed, around 12% are singletons. The sequencing used whole blood, collected at baseline. These receptors all stem from an adult who was a healthcare worker with PCR-confirmed SARS-CoV-2 infection or an uninfected control (not recorded which). The donor label of this sample is uncertain. Each CDR3 is given with its conserved first and last residue. Fields, in order: V gene, D gene, J gene, CDR3 length, clone size, CDR3 protein, CDR3 DNA. A D gene is named only where the DNA matches it firmly. Clone size is given for some rows only: seen once, a few or many times, or a class if the clone is expanded.

TRBV27	.	TRBJ1-5	14	medium-sized	CASNPVGSGQPQHF	TGTGCCAGCAATCCTGTGGGTTCCGGCCAGCCCCAGCATTTT
TRBV12-3/TRBV12-4	.	TRBJ1-5	14	few	CASSVTSLGQPQHF	TGTGCCAGCAGTGTCACGAGTTTGGGTCAGCCCCAGCATTTT
TRBV12-3/TRBV12-4	TRBD1	TRBJ1-5	14	few	CASSLSGGGQPQHF	TGTGCCAGCAGTTTATCAGGGGGAGGTCAGCCCCAGCATTTT
TRBV12-3/TRBV12-4	.	TRBJ1-1	15	many	CASSPDVTLNTEAFF	TGTGCCAGCAGCCCCGACGTGACCCTGAACACTGAAGCTTTCTTT
TRBV30	TRBD1	TRBJ1-1	14	few	CAWTRQGPVTEAFF	TGTGCCTGGACTAGACAGGGGCCAGTCACTGAAGCTTTCTTT
TRBV30	.	TRBJ2-1	13	few	CAFRRQGVGEQFF	TGTGCCTTTAGAAGGCAGGGTGTAGGAGAGCAGTTCTTC
TRBV20-1	.	TRBJ2-3	16	few	CSAATASGRSTDTQYF	TGCAGTGCGGCAACCGCCTCTGGACGGAGCACAGATACGCAGTATTTT
TRBV6-5	.	TRBJ1-5	15	many	CASSSDGRSNQPQHF	TGTGCCAGCAGTTCGGACGGAAGGAGCAATCAGCCCCAGCATTTT
TRBV4-1	.	TRBJ1-1	13	.	CASSQDRGLGAFF	TGCGCCAGCAGCCAAGATCGGGGCCTGGGAGCTTTCTTT
TRBV6-1	.	TRBJ2-5	16	.	CASSEGVLGAPETQYF	TGTGCCAGCAGTGAAGGGGTGTTGGGGGCTCCCGAGACCCAGTACTTC
TRBV5-5	.	TRBJ2-5	16	.	CASSLGLGMTQETQYF	TGTGCCAGCAGCTTGGGTCTGGGGATGACCCAAGAGACCCAGTACTTC
TRBV20-1	TRBD1	TRBJ2-3	20	few	CSAPPHRGTGGIVKPDTQYF	TGCAGTGCCCCCCCCCACCGCGGGACAGGGGGAATCGTTAAGCCAGATACGCAGTATTTT
TRBV19	.	TRBJ2-2	14	few	CASSTDRNTGELFF	TGTGCCAGTAGTACGGACAGGAACACCGGGGAGCTGTTTTTT
TRBV28	.	TRBJ1-5	13	few	CASSLRNYQPQHF	TGTGCCAGCAGTTTGCGAAACTATCAGCCCCAGCATTTT
TRBV7-3	TRBD2	TRBJ2-1	15	many	CASSNLAGSYNEQFF	TGTGCCAGCAGCAACCTAGCGGGATCCTACAATGAGCAGTTCTTC
TRBV7-7	.	TRBJ2-2	13	.	CASSSANTGELFF	TGTGCCAGCAGCTCGGCGAACACCGGGGAGCTGTTTTTT
TRBV6-6	.	TRBJ2-3	16	.	CASSYNQGMGTDTQYF	TGTGCCAGCAGTTATAATCAGGGGATGGGCACAGATACGCAGTATTTT
TRBV5-1	.	TRBJ2-5	11	few	CASSTQETQYF	TGCGCCAGCAGCACTCAAGAGACCCAGTACTTC
TRBV10-2	.	TRBJ1-5	14	few	CASTPGRSNQPQHF	TGCGCCAGCACTCCGGGCCGTAGCAATCAGCCCCAGCATTTT
TRBV5-1	TRBD2	TRBJ2-3	16	.	CASSAGLAGSTDTQYF	TGCGCCAGCAGCGCGGGACTAGCGGGGAGCACAGATACGCAGTATTTT
TRBV10-2	.	TRBJ1-2	10	.	CASSDGTSTF	TGCGCCAGCAGTGATGGGACATCAACCTTC
TRBV3-1	TRBD2	TRBJ2-1	14	.	CASRRNSGGNEQFF	TGTGCCAGCAGACGGAATAGCGGGGGGAATGAGCAGTTCTTC
TRBV5-5	TRBD2	TRBJ2-3	17	few	CASSPVGGGGRTDTQYF	TGTGCCAGCAGCCCGGTCGGGGGCGGGGGGCGCACAGATACGCAGTATTTT
TRBV9	.	TRBJ1-2	14	few	CASTPPGSNYGYTF	TGTGCCAGTACCCCGCCTGGCAGTAACTATGGCTACACCTTC
TRBV4-2	.	TRBJ1-4	13	.	CASSQDIGEKLFF	TGTGCCAGCAGCCAAGATATTGGGGAAAAACTGTTTTTT
TRBV2	.	TRBJ2-6	12	few	CASSTGGNVLTF	TGTGCCAGCAGTACCGGAGGCAACGTCCTGACTTTC
TRBV3-1	TRBD1	TRBJ1-3	14	many	CASSHSTGGNTIYF	TGTGCCAGCAGCCACTCGACAGGGGGAAACACCATATATTTT
TRBV12-3/TRBV12-4	TRBD1	TRBJ2-1	15	many	CASSFDRGPYNEQFF	TGTGCCAGCAGCTTTGACAGGGGACCCTACAATGAGCAGTTCTTC
TRBV12-3/TRBV12-4	.	TRBJ1-1	14	.	CASSLGSVPLEAFF	TGTGCCAGCAGTTTAGGCTCTGTACCCCTTGAAGCTTTCTTT
TRBV28	TRBD1	TRBJ1-3	14	few	CASINRGPGNTIYF	TGTGCCAGCATCAACAGGGGGCCTGGAAACACCATATATTTT
TRBV4-1	.	TRBJ2-1	15	.	CASSLDGTSYNEQFF	TGCGCCAGCAGTCTAGACGGTACATCCTACAATGAGCAGTTCTTC
TRBV29-1	.	TRBJ2-5	11	few	CSVGHLKTQYF	TGCAGCGTTGGGCATCTAAAGACCCAGTACTTC
TRBV6-5	.	TRBJ2-2	14	.	CASSYIGGTGELFF	TGTGCCAGCAGTTACATAGGGGGAACCGGGGAGCTGTTTTTT
TRBV19	.	TRBJ2-6	17	few	CASSIVEASSGANVLTF	TGTGCCAGTAGTATAGTCGAAGCGTCCTCTGGGGCCAACGTCCTGACTTTC
TRBV12-3/TRBV12-4	.	TRBJ2-6	14	many	CASSFSSGANVLTF	TGTGCCAGCAGTTTTTCCTCTGGGGCCAACGTCCTGACTTTC
TRBV10-2	.	TRBJ1-1	12	.	CASTKQGTEAFF	TGCGCCAGCACAAAACAGGGCACTGAAGCTTTCTTT
TRBV10-3	TRBD1	TRBJ1-2	14	.	CAISRGQGDYGYTF	TGTGCCATCAGTCGCGGACAGGGGGACTATGGCTACACCTTC
TRBV18	.	TRBJ2-3	16	many	CASSPVGPGSGDTQYF	TGTGCCAGCTCACCGGTAGGACCTGGGAGTGGAGATACGCAGTATTTT
TRBV25-1	.	TRBJ1-1	15	.	CASSENRVRNTEAFF	TGTGCCAGCAGTGAAAACAGGGTGAGGAACACTGAAGCTTTCTTT
TRBV7-6	TRBD2	TRBJ2-5	17	many	CASSSLGTTPLAETQYF	TGTGCCAGCAGCTCCCTCGGGACTACCCCATTGGCCGAGACCCAGTACTTC
TRBV19	.	TRBJ1-2	15	.	CASSPRDSRVHGYTF	TGTGCCAGTAGTCCCCGGGACTCAAGGGTCCATGGCTACACCTTC
TRBV10-3	.	TRBJ1-1	12	.	CAISEFAGEAFF	TGTGCCATCAGTGAGTTCGCGGGTGAAGCTTTCTTT
TRBV12-3/TRBV12-4	.	TRBJ1-2	15	few	CASTKYNRRAAGYTF	TGTGCCAGCACTAAGTACAATCGACGGGCAGCTGGCTACACCTTC
TRBV24-1	.	TRBJ2-1	12	few	CATSDRPGEQFF	TGTGCCACCAGTGATCGACCCGGTGAGCAGTTCTTC
TRBV15	.	TRBJ2-1	15	many	CATSSGGPSYNEQFF	TGTGCCACCAGCAGCGGGGGGCCCTCCTACAATGAGCAGTTCTTC
TRBV27	.	TRBJ1-5	15	.	CASSSKGIGNQPQHF	TGTGCCAGCAGTTCAAAGGGTATAGGCAATCAGCCCCAGCATTTT
TRBV10-2	TRBD1	TRBJ2-1	14	few	CASETFQGDNEQFF	TGCGCCAGCGAAACGTTTCAGGGGGACAATGAGCAGTTCTTC
TRBV29-1	.	TRBJ2-3	13	.	CSVKPLATDTQYF	TGCAGCGTTAAACCCTTAGCCACAGATACGCAGTATTTT
TRBV7-8	.	TRBJ2-5	15	.	CASSLSAGVGKTQYF	TGTGCCAGCAGCTTATCGGCAGGGGTAGGAAAGACCCAGTACTTC
TRBV11-2	TRBD2	TRBJ2-2	16	few	CASHRTSGGDTGELFF	TGTGCCAGCCATCGGACTAGCGGGGGGGACACCGGGGAGCTGTTTTTT